Listed here is a single T cell receptor (beta chain). What it recognizes is unknown. This record belongs to a study of T-cell reconstitution after alpha-beta-depleted transplantation in children. For TCRbeta, the library was prepared with unique molecular identifiers. TCRdb reanalysed the PCR reads using MiXCR and keeps one entry per CDR3 protein. The table lists 250,000 to 400,000 distinct CDR3 sequences, around 25% of them singletons, with approximately 9.9% in the top ten. Study-level findings and limits: T-cell numbers and diversity one year post-transplant derived largely from freshly generated T cells.

V shed 7 bases and J shed 9 bases, with 10 bases lying between them. This CDR3 region has 12 residues. Germline V gene lookup returns CDR1 SEHNR and CDR2 FQNEAQ (reference sequence). The source is a male patient between 5 and 17 years old who had a stem cell transplant for acute lymphoblastic leukemia, so the T cells may come from the graft donor. Sequencing was performed on PBMCs, mostly from graft donor cells, taken 180 days after TCRalphabeta/CD19-depleted stem cell transplant. The V gene is TRBV7-9, the J gene TRBJ1-6, with D uncertain. The CDR3 region is CASNAVRSPLHF. Written as DNA, the CDR3 is TGTGCCAGCAACGCGGTCCGTTCACCCCTCCACTTT.